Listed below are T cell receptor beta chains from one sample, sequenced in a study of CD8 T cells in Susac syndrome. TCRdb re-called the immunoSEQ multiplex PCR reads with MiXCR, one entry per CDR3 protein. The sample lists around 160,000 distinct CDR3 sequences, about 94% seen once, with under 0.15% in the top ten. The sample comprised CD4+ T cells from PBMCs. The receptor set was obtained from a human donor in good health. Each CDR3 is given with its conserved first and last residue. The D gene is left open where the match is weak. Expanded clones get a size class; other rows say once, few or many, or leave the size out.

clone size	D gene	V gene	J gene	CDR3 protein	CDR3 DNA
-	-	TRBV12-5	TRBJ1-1	CASGLGTDTEAFF	TGTGCTAGTGGTCTAGGGACGGACACTGAAGCTTTCTTT
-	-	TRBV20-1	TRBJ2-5	CSVEVRETQYF	TGCAGTGTAGAGGTCCGAGAGACCCAGTACTTC
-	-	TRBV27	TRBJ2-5	CASGDPGTGETQYF	TGTGCCAGCGGAGACCCCGGGACTGGAGAGACCCAGTACTTC
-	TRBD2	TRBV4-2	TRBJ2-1	CASSQDYRTSGFDEQFF	TGTGCCAGCAGCCAAGATTATCGGACTAGCGGATTCGATGAGCAGTTCTTC
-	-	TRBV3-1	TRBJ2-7	CASSQVSGGARRSYEQYF	TGTGCCAGCAGCCAGGTTTCTGGGGGGGCTCGTCGCTCCTACGAGCAGTACTTC
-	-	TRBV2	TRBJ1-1	CASSEQWVPNTEAFF	TGTGCCAGCAGTGAACAGTGGGTACCGAACACTGAAGCTTTCTTT
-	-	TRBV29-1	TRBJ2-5	CSVAIVRGQETQYF	TGCAGCGTTGCTATAGTAAGGGGCCAAGAGACCCAGTACTTC
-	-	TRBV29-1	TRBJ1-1	CSVTAGDTEAFF	TGCAGCGTGACAGCGGGGGACACTGAAGCTTTCTTT
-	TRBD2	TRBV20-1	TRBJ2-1	CSAQRGTSYNEQFF	TGCAGTGCACAGCGGGGGACCTCCTACAATGAGCAGTTCTTC
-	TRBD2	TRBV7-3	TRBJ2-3	CASSLTSGSIDTQYF	TGTGCCAGCAGCTTGACTAGCGGGTCAATAGATACGCAGTATTTT
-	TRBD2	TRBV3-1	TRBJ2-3	CASSPYLAGSSTDTQYF	TGTGCCAGCAGCCCCTATCTAGCGGGGAGTAGCACAGATACGCAGTATTTT
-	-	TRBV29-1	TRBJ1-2	CSVEGGDGYTF	TGCAGCGTTGAGGGGGGAGATGGCTACACCTTC
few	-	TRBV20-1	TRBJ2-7	CSATPRTYEQYF	TGCAGTGCTACCCCGCGGACTTACGAGCAGTACTTC
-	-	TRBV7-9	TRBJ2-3	CASSPASTDTQYF	TGTGCCAGCAGCCCGGCCAGCACAGATACGCAGTATTTT
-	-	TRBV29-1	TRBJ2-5	CSVVVGAGETQYF	TGCAGCGTTGTGGTGGGGGCCGGGGAGACCCAGTACTTC
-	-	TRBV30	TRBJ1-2	CAWRLGPNYGYTF	TGTGCCTGGAGACTAGGGCCCAATTATGGCTACACCTTC
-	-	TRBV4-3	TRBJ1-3	CASSQTDSSGNTIYF	TGCGCCAGCAGCCAGACGGACAGCTCTGGAAACACCATATATTTT
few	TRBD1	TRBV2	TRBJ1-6	CASSASGTALSSPLHF	TGTGCCAGCAGTGCTTCCGGGACAGCACTATCTTCACCCCTCCACTTT
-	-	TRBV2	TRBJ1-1	CASSEQPNTEAFF	TGTGCCAGCAGTGAGCAACCGAACACTGAAGCTTTCTTT
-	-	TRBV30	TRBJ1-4	CAWSYLGEKLFF	TGTGCCTGGAGTTACCTGGGGGAAAAACTGTTTTTT
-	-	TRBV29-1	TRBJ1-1	CSALRRVGENTEAFF	TGCAGCGCCCTCCGGAGGGTGGGGGAGAACACTGAAGCTTTCTTT
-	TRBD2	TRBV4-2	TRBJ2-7	CASSPSGTSGSYEQYF	TGTGCCAGCAGCCCTTCCGGGACTAGCGGCTCCTACGAGCAGTACTTC
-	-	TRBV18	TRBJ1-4	CASRLGTNEKLFF	TGTGCCAGCCGCCTCGGGACTAATGAAAAACTGTTTTTT
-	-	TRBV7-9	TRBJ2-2	CASSLGVSENTGELFF	TGTGCCAGCAGCTTAGGTGTATCAGAGAACACCGGGGAGCTGTTTTTT
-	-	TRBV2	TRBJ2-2	CASSDPTQKLFF	TGTGCCAGCAGTGATCCTACCCAAAAGCTGTTTTTT
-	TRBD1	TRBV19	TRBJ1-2	CASSIEGTDGYTF	TGTGCCAGTAGTATCGAGGGGACAGATGGCTACACCTTC
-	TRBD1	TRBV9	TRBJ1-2	CASSAHGDSNGYTF	TGTGCCAGCAGCGCCCACGGGGACAGCAATGGCTACACCTTC
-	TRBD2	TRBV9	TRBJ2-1	CASSVAASGGATYEQFF	TGTGCCAGCAGCGTAGCTGCTAGCGGGGGGGCAACCTATGAGCAGTTCTTC
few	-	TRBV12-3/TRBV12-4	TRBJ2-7	CASSFRGYEQYF	TGTGCCAGCAGTTTTAGAGGATACGAGCAGTACTTC
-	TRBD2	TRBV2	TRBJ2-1	CASSELRGAYNEQFF	TGTGCCAGCAGTGAATTGCGGGGGGCGTACAATGAGCAGTTCTTC
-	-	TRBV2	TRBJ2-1	CASSGEVDNEQFF	TGTGCCAGCAGTGGAGAAGTGGACAATGAGCAGTTCTTC
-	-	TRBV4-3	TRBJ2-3	CASSQDLTDTQYF	TGCGCCAGCAGCCAAGATCTTACAGATACGCAGTATTTT
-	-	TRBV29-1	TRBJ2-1	CSAAVQSDGEQFF	TGCAGCGCAGCGGTACAGAGTGACGGTGAGCAGTTCTTC
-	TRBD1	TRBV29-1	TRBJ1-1	CSAGTGRLTEAFF	TGCAGCGCCGGGACAGGGAGGTTAACTGAAGCTTTCTTT
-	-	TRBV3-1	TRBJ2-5	CASTLEETQYF	TGTGCCAGCACCCTAGAAGAGACCCAGTACTTC
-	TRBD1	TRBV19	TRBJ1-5	CASTVTGSDQPQHF	TGTGCCAGTACCGTGACAGGGTCTGATCAGCCCCAGCATTTT
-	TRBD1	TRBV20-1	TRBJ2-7	CSARKGTANSYEQYF	TGCAGTGCTAGAAAAGGGACAGCGAACTCCTACGAGCAGTACTTC
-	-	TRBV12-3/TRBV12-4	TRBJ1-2	CASSTATYGYTF	TGTGCCAGCAGTACCGCAACGTATGGCTACACCTTC
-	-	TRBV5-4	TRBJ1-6	CASSLYGPGYRSPLHF	TGTGCCAGCAGCCTGTACGGCCCCGGGTATCGTTCACCCCTCCACTTT
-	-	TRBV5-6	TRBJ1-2	CASSLDRKYGYTF	TGTGCCAGCAGCTTGGACAGGAAGTATGGCTACACCTTC
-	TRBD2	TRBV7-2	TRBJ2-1	CASSLGRGDVEQFF	TGTGCCAGCAGCTTAGGACGGGGGGATGTTGAGCAGTTCTTC